This TCR beta chain appears in the sequencing data of a study of cytotoxic CD8 clonotypes in ibrutinib-treated CLL. Study at large: The response samples were taken once patients had been treated for a median of around eleven months, range 6 to 36.

Comments on this clone: Its antigen remains unidentified.

The trim removed 4 bases at V and 2 bases at J, leaving 3 bases unmatched. CDR3 size: 14 residues. CDR1 SNHLY and CDR2 FYNNEI come from the germline V gene. Study-level points and caveats: Public clonotypes, found uncommonly, either contracted or stayed stable on treatment. At the start, clonality exceeded age-matched healthy donors and followed circulating CD8+ T-cell counts.

Profiled with immunoSEQ multiplex PCR; TCRdb holds only in-frame clones, not every one. The sample contains approximately 140,000 clones, approximately 89% of which appear only once. The rearrangement uses TRBV2 and TRBJ2-5; 8 positions match TRBD1. The sequencing here drew on PBMCs, taken after 12 months of ibrutinib treatment. This receptor was identified in a human donor with chronic lymphocytic leukemia. This CDR3 is CASSAGDRQETQYF. CDR3 DNA: TGTGCCAGCAGTGCCGGGGACAGGCAAGAGACCCAGTACTTC.